This T cell receptor beta chain is from a study of blood T cells in healthy people across ages. The study, taken as a whole, reports: Age showed a roughly linear inverse relationship with TCR beta diversity per million T cells.

This clonotype has only a few counts. The antigen is unknown. Staff drew 8 to 10 milliliters of peripheral blood from each donor. Through a sample-barcoded 5' primer and a J-beta primer mix, a second PCR was run for roughly 6 to 12 cycles. TCRdb independently ran MiXCR on the 5' RACE reads; one entry per CDR3 protein. The sample carries around 780,000 distinct CDR3 sequences, approximately 53% recorded once. The CDR3 totals 13 residues. Trimming left V 6 bases short and J 7 bases short, with 10 bases between. Germline values: CDR1 SNHLY, CDR2 FYNNEI. The chain has TRBV2 and TRBJ1-6; D unresolved. This sequence originates from a middle-aged man in good health. The source material was blood. The CDR3 loop reads CASSAGGNSPLHF. The CDR3 DNA follows: TGTGCCAGCAGCGCGGGCGGGAATTCACCCCTCCACTTT.